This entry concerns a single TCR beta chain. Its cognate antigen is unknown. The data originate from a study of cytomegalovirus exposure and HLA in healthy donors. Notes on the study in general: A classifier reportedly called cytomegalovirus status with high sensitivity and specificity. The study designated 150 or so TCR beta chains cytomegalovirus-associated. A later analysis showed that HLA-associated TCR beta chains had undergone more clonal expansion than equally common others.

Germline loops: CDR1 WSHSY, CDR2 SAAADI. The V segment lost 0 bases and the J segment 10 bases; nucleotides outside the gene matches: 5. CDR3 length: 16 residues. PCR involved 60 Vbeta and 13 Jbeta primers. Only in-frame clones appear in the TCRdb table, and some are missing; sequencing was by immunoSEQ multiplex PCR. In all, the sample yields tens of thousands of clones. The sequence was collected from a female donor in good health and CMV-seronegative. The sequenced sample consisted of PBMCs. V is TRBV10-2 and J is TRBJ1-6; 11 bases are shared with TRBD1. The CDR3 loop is CASSESRTGGISPLHF. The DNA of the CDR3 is TGCGCCAGCAGTGAGTCGAGGACAGGGGGCATATCACCCCTCCACTTT.